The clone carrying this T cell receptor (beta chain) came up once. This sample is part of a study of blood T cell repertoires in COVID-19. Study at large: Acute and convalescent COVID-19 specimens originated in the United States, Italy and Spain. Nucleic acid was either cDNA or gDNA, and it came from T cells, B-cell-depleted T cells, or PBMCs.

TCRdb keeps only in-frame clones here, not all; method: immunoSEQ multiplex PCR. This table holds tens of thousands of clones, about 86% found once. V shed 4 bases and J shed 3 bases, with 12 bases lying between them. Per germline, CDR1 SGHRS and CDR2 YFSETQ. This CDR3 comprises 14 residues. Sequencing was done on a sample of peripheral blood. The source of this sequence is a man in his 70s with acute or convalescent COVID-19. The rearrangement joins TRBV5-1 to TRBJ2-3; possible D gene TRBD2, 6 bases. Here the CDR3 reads CASSMASATDTQYF. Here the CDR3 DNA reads TGCGCCAGCAGCATGGCTAGCGCAACAGATACGCAGTATTTT.